This is a list of T cell receptor beta chains from one sample in a study of response to subunit inactivated influenza vaccine. MiXCR was run by TCRdb on the RT-PCR reads, yielding one entry per CDR3 protein. The sample lists about 500,000 distinct CDR3 sequences; 16% were seen once. The material was CD4+ T cells sorted from PBMCs, obtained roughly 24 months after vaccination. The origin of the receptors is a man between 45 and 75 years old who received an inactivated influenza vaccine. The CDR3 runs from the conserved cysteine through the conserved F or W. Fields, in order: V gene, D gene, J gene, clone size, CDR3 protein, CDR3 DNA. D genes are given only for firm matches. Size tells how often a clone was seen (once, few, many) or the class of an expanded clone, and some rows leave it out.

>TRBV7-2|.|TRBJ1-5|.
CASSSSGQPQHF
TGTGCCAGCAGCTCAAGCGGTCAGCCCCAGCATTTT
>TRBV28|.|TRBJ1-2|.
CASSQPLYGYTF
TGTGCCAGCAGCCAACCCCTCTATGGCTACACCTTC
>TRBV20-1|.|TRBJ2-7|.
CSAPEAYEQYF
TGCAGTGCCCCGGAGGCCTACGAGCAGTACTTC
>TRBV7-2|.|TRBJ2-7|.
CASSSSPRISYEQYF
TGTGCCAGCAGCTCCTCCCCACGCATCTCCTACGAGCAGTACTTC
>TRBV20-1|TRBD2|TRBJ2-1|many
CSASRDYPKVSSYNEQFF
TGCAGTGCTAGCCGGGACTACCCAAAAGTGAGCTCCTACAATGAGCAGTTCTTC
>TRBV2|TRBD1|TRBJ2-7|many
CASDPGTGAIYEQYF
TGTGCCAGCGACCCCGGGACAGGGGCCATCTACGAGCAGTACTTC
>TRBV6-1|.|TRBJ2-2|.
CASNGGSLAGELFF
TGTGCCAGCAACGGGGGCTCGTTGGCCGGGGAGCTGTTTTTT
>TRBV7-2|.|TRBJ1-1|few
CASSFRLNTEAFF
TGTGCCAGCAGCTTCAGGTTGAACACTGAAGCTTTCTTT
>TRBV4-3|.|TRBJ2-3|once
CASSQGGSGGTDTQYF
TGCGCCAGCAGCCAAGGGGGTTCAGGGGGCACAGATACGCAGTATTTT
>TRBV20-1|TRBD2|TRBJ2-1|few
CSARGQLAVYNEQFF
TGCAGTGCTAGGGGTCAACTAGCGGTCTACAATGAGCAGTTCTTC
>TRBV12-3/TRBV12-4|.|TRBJ2-2|once
CASTPANTGELFF
TGTGCCAGTACTCCAGCGAACACCGGGGAGCTGTTTTTT
>TRBV5-1|.|TRBJ1-5|many
CASSLGTGNTQPQHF
TGCGCCAGCAGCTTGGGGACGGGAAACACTCAGCCCCAGCATTTT
>TRBV14|TRBD1|TRBJ2-2|few
CASSRDRGAFGELFF
TGTGCCAGCAGCCGAGACAGGGGAGCTTTCGGGGAGCTGTTTTTT
>TRBV15|.|TRBJ2-1|once
CATSRVQGRTYNEQFF
TGTGCCACCAGCAGAGTCCAGGGGCGAACCTACAATGAGCAGTTCTTC
>TRBV5-6|TRBD2|TRBJ2-1|many
CASSFGAGAPNEQFF
TGTGCCAGCAGCTTCGGAGCGGGGGCCCCCAATGAGCAGTTCTTC
>TRBV29-1|.|TRBJ1-2|few
CSAQGLGGYTF
TGCAGCGCTCAGGGACTCGGGGGCTACACCTTC
>TRBV4-3|.|TRBJ2-3|few
CASSQERLGADTQYF
TGCGCCAGCAGCCAAGAAAGACTCGGAGCAGATACGCAGTATTTT
>TRBV10-3|.|TRBJ2-5|few
CAISVRGPLVGTQYF
TGTGCCATCAGCGTCCGGGGACCCCTAGTTGGGACCCAGTACTTC
>TRBV20-1|.|TRBJ1-5|.
CSARVRGDQPQHF
TGCAGTGCTAGAGTGAGGGGGGACCAGCCCCAGCATTTT
>TRBV6-2/TRBV6-3|.|TRBJ2-5|few
CASSYRAGDQETQYF
TGTGCCAGCAGTTACCGAGCGGGTGACCAAGAGACCCAGTACTTC
>TRBV14|.|TRBJ1-1|.
CASSQETLNTEAFF
TGTGCCAGCAGCCAAGAGACATTGAACACTGAAGCTTTCTTT
>TRBV6-6|TRBD2|TRBJ2-1|few
CASRGTSVYEQFF
TGTGCCAGCAGGGGGACTAGCGTCTATGAGCAGTTCTTC
>TRBV29-1|.|TRBJ2-7|few
CSVVAGGKSTYEQYF
TGCAGCGTTGTCGCAGGGGGGAAGTCGACCTACGAGCAGTACTTC
>TRBV20-1|TRBD1|TRBJ1-3|few
CSARDVTGAGNTIYF
TGCAGTGCTAGAGATGTTACAGGGGCTGGAAACACCATATATTTT
>TRBV5-1|TRBD2|TRBJ2-3|.
CASSFSGRASDTQYF
TGCGCCAGCAGCTTTAGCGGGAGGGCCTCAGATACGCAGTATTTT
>TRBV27|.|TRBJ2-5|many
CASSQLWGETQYF
TGTGCCAGCAGCCAGTTATGGGGGGAGACCCAGTACTTC
>TRBV5-5|.|TRBJ1-4|.
CASSPQQGIRGEKLFF
TGTGCCAGCAGCCCCCAACAGGGTATACGGGGTGAAAAACTGTTTTTT
>TRBV7-9|TRBD1|TRBJ2-1|few
CASKTPGQGGNNEQFF
TGTGCCAGCAAAACCCCGGGACAGGGGGGGAACAATGAGCAGTTCTTC
>TRBV10-3|.|TRBJ1-2|few
CAIKGTFRGSGYTF
TGTGCCATCAAGGGGACTTTCCGGGGTAGTGGCTACACCTTC
>TRBV7-2|.|TRBJ2-1|.
CASSLTGERRNEQFF
TGTGCCAGCAGCTTAACGGGGGAGCGGCGCAATGAGCAGTTCTTC
>TRBV20-1|TRBD2|TRBJ2-3|.
CSATPTTSGRADTQYF
TGCAGTGCTACCCCTACCACTAGCGGGCGGGCAGATACGCAGTATTTT
>TRBV9|.|TRBJ2-2|few
CASSYGTTNTGELFF
TGTGCCAGCTCGTATGGGACAACGAACACCGGGGAGCTGTTTTTT
>TRBV5-1|.|TRBJ2-1|.
CASSLDTASSYNEQFF
TGCGCCAGCAGCTTGGACACAGCGAGCTCCTACAATGAGCAGTTCTTC
>TRBV20-1|.|TRBJ2-7|.
CSARRQDYEQYF
TGCAGTGCTAGGCGTCAGGATTACGAGCAGTACTTC
>TRBV30|.|TRBJ2-5|.
CAWSTGGETQYF
TGTGCCTGGAGTACAGGTGGGGAGACCCAGTACTTC
>TRBV29-1|TRBD2|TRBJ2-7|.
CSVVVLAGGNEQYF
TGCAGCGTAGTTGTACTAGCGGGAGGCAACGAGCAGTACTTC
>TRBV9|TRBD1|TRBJ2-1|few
CASSVVGTGGYNEQFF
TGTGCCAGCAGCGTAGTGGGGACAGGGGGGTACAATGAGCAGTTCTTC
>TRBV19|.|TRBJ2-7|few
CASSTGTADSYEQYF
TGTGCCAGTAGTACGGGGACGGCGGATTCCTACGAGCAGTACTTC
>TRBV10-3|.|TRBJ2-2|few
CAIGGNTGELFF
TGTGCCATCGGGGGAAACACCGGGGAGCTGTTTTTT
>TRBV4-2|TRBD2|TRBJ2-7|few
CASSPGTSGSYEQYF
TGTGCCAGCAGCCCGGGGACTAGCGGTTCCTACGAGCAGTACTTC
>TRBV6-2/TRBV6-3|TRBD2|TRBJ2-7|few
CASSTPSPGGQYF
TGTGCCAGCAGCACCCCGTCCCCGGGAGGGCAGTACTTC
>TRBV15|.|TRBJ2-7|few
CATSRELVGYEQYF
TGTGCCACCAGCAGAGAGCTAGTAGGCTACGAGCAGTACTTC